This passage covers 2 T cell receptor beta chains from one sample sequenced in a study of Graves' ophthalmopathy and Graves' hyperthyroidism. RNA transcripts were the source from which TCR beta CDR3 regions were amplified. RT-PCR with HTBI primers came first, then second-round multiplex PCR. From the multiplex PCR reads, TCRdb called clonotypes with MiXCR, one entry per CDR3 protein. The sample holds about 400,000 distinct CDR3 sequences, roughly 21% seen once. Sequencing was carried out using peripheral blood. The receptors here all came from a young woman with stable Graves' hyperthyroidism.

The rearrangement joins TRBV7-9 to TRBJ1-2, with D possibly being TRBD1 (6 bases). This CDR3 spans 15 amino acids. Per germline, CDR1 SEHNR and CDR2 FQNEAQ (reference sequence). V was cut by 2 bases and J by 1 base, with 11 bases left in between. DNA for the CDR3: TGTGCCAGCAGCTTACGGGCAGGGGATAACTATGGCTACACCTTC. Protein: CASSLRAGDNYGYTF.

The CDR3 coding sequence is TGCGCCAGCAGCTCCGTTGGGGCGAACACCGGGGAGCTGTTTTTT. Its translation: CASSSVGANTGELFF. The chain employs TRBV5-1 and TRBJ2-2; D call uncertain. The CDR3 spans 15 residues. Germline lookup yields CDR1 SGHRS and CDR2 YFSETQ. Trimming took 3 bases from V and 0 from J, leaving 9 bases between them.